This T cell receptor beta chain was sequenced for a study of T cell responses to AZD1222 COVID-19 vaccine. CDR3 length: 13 amino acids. The V end was cut by 0 bases, the J end by 8 bases, with 11 bases between. Germline V gene data show CDR1 as SGDLS and CDR2 as YYNGEE. Assay used: immunoSEQ multiplex PCR; TCRdb lists only in-frame clones, some missing. The sample includes about 84,000 clones, 80% to 90% of them seen just once. The chain employs TRBV9 and TRBJ1-1; D is ambiguous. The TCR was taken from an adult who received the AZD1222 COVID-19 vaccine. The specimen was peripheral blood, collected 28 days after the second AZD1222 dose. The CDR3 reads CASSVEVGQEAFF. The CDR3 region has the DNA TGTGCCAGCAGCGTAGAAGTAGGGCAGGAAGCTTTCTTT. Using reference TRBV9 and TRBJ1-1 for the parts outside the CDR3, the full variable domain is DSGVTQTPKHLITATGQRVTLRCSPRSGDLSVYWYQQSLDQGLQFLIQYYNGEERAKGNILERFSAQQFPDLHSELNLSSLELGDSALYFCASSVEVGQEAFFGQGTRLTVV.